This TCR beta chain was obtained from a study of cytomegalovirus exposure and HLA in healthy donors. Across the whole study: Early released data had around 88 million unique TCRs, all coming from HLA-typed donors. Study conclusions and caveats: Later analysis showed TCR association rates varying by HLA locus, highest for DRB1 and lowest for HLA-C. Later on, an analysis tied under 20,000 TCR beta sequences to HLA alleles at 0.05 false discovery rate.

The CDR3 extends over 19 amino acids. Germline V CDR1 and CDR2: SGHTS, YDEGEE. V was clipped by 0 bases and J by 0 bases; unmatched bases: 12. About this clone: What it binds is not known.

PCR used 60 Vbeta primers and 13 Jbeta primers. Produced via immunoSEQ multiplex PCR; TCRdb's table is partial and in-frame only. The sample lists 60,000 to 70,000 clones, 80% occurring once. The J gene is TRBJ1-5, the V gene TRBV5-8; 7 bases fit TRBD1. The sequenced material came from PBMCs. The TCR comes from a woman between 25 and 40 years old in good health and CMV-seronegative. CDR3 DNA sequence: TGTGCCAGCAGCTTGGCGGGAAGGGGGCCCGAATCTAGCAATCAGCCCCAGCATTTT. Translating gives CASSLAGRGPESSNQPQHF.